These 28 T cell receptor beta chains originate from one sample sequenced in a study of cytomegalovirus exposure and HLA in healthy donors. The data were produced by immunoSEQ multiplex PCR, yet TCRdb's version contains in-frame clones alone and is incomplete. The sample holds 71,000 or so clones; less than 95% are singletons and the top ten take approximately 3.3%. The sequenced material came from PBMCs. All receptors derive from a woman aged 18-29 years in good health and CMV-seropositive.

The CDR3 sequence is CASSFSKGAFISPLHF. The CDR3 DNA sequence: TGTGCCAGCAGCTTTAGTAAGGGGGCATTTATTTCACCCCTCCACTTT. The chain carries TRBV5-6 and TRBJ1-6; 7 nucleotides match TRBD1. The germline gives CDR1 SGHDT, CDR2 YYEEEE. V was pared by 2 bases and J by 9 bases, with 11 bases of the junction left unmatched. CDR3 length: 16 residues.

The CDR3 protein is CASSLEAGTSGTYEQYF. The DNA of the CDR3 is TGTGCCAGCAGCTTAGAGGCAGGGACTAGCGGAACCTACGAGCAGTACTTC. This sequence joins TRBV11-2 and TRBJ2-7, with 11 bases identical to TRBD2. The V gene's germline CDR1 is SGHAT and CDR2 FQNNGV. V shed 0 bases and J 2 bases; nucleotides not matched to a gene: 6. The CDR3 length is 17 residues.

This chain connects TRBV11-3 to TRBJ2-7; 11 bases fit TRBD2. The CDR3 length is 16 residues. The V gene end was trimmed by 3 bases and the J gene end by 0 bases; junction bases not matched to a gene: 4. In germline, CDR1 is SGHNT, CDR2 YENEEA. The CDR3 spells CASSLTSGASSYEQYF. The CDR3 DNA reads TGTGCCAGCAGCTTGACTAGCGGGGCGAGCTCCTACGAGCAGTACTTC.

The CDR3, as DNA: TGTGCCAGTAGTGGCCGTCCGGCAGGGTATAATTCACCCCTCCACTTT. Its protein product is CASSGRPAGYNSPLHF. This chain joins TRBV19 and TRBJ1-6; weak D call: TRBD1 (5 bases). Per germline, CDR1 LNHDA and CDR2 SQIVND (reference sequence). The length of the CDR3 is 16 residues. Trimming cost V 5 bases and J 4 bases, with 15 bases left between them. Using reference TRBV19 and TRBJ1-6 for the parts outside the CDR3, the full variable domain is DGGITQSPKYLFRKEGQNVTLSCEQNLNHDAMYWYRQDPGQGLRLIYYSQIVNDFQKGDIAEGYSVSREKKESFPLTVTSAQKNPTAFYLCASSGRPAGYNSPLHFGNGTRLTVT.

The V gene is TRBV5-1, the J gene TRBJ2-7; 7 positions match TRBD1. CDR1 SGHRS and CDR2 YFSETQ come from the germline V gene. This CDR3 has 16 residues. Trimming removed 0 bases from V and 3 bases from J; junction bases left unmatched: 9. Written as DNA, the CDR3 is TGCGCCAGCAGCTTGGACAGGGGTGGAACTAACTACGAGCAGTACTTC. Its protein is CASSLDRGGTNYEQYF.

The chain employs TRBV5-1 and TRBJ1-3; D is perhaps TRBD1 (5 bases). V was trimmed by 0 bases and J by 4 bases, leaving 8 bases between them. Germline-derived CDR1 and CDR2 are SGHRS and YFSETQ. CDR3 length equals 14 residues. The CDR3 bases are TGCGCCAGCAGCTTGGACTGGGGCGGAAACACCATATATTTT. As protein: CASSLDWGGNTIYF.

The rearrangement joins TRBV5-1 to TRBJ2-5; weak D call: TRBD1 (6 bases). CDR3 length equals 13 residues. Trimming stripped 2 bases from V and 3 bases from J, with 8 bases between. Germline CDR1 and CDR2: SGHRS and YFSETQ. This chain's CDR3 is CASSLSGEETQYF. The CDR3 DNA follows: TGCGCCAGCAGCTTATCAGGGGAAGAGACCCAGTACTTC. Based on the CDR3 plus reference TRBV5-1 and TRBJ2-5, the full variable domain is KAGVTQTPRYLIKTRGQQVTLSCSPISGHRSVSWYQQTPGQGLQFLFEYFSETQRNKGNFPGRFSGRQFSNSRSEMNVSTLELGDSALYLCASSLSGEETQYFGPGTRLLVL.

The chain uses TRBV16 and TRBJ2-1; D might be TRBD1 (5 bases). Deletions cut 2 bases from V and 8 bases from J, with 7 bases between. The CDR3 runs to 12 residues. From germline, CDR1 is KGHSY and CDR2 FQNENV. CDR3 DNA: TGTGCCAGCAGCCAACAGGGCGATGAGCAGTTCTTC. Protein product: CASSQQGDEQFF.

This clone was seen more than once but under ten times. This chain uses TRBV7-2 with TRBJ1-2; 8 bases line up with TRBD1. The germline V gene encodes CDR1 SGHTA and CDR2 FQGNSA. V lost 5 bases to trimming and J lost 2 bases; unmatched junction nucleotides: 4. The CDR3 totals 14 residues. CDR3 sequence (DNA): TGTGCCAGCAGCCTAGGACAGGGAAACTATGGCTACACCTTC. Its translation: CASSLGQGNYGYTF.

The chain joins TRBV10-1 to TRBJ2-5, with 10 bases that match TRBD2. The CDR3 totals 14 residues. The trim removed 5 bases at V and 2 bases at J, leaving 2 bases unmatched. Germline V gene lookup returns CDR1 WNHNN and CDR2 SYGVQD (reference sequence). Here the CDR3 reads CASSIAGGQETQYF. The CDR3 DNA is TGCGCCAGCAGTATAGCGGGGGGACAAGAGACCCAGTACTTC.

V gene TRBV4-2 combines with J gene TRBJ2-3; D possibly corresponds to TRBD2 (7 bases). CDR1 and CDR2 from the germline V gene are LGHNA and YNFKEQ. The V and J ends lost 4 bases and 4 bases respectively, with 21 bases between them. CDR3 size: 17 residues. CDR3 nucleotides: TGTGCCAGCAGCCTCAAGGTTGAGGGGGGGCAAGCAGATACGCAGTATTTT. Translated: CASSLKVEGGQADTQYF.

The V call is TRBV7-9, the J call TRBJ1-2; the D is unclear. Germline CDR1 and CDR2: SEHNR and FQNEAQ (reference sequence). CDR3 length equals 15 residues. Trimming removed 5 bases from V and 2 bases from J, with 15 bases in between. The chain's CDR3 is CASSLTENRNYGYTF. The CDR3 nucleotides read TGTGCCAGCAGCCTAACAGAAAATCGGAACTATGGCTACACCTTC.

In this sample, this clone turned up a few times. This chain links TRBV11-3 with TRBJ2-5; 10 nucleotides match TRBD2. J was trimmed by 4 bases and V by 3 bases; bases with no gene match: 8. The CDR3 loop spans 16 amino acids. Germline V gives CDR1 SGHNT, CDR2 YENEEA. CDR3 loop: CASSLRASGSVETQYF. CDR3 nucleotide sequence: TGTGCCAGCAGCTTGCGGGCTAGCGGGAGTGTAGAGACCCAGTACTTC.

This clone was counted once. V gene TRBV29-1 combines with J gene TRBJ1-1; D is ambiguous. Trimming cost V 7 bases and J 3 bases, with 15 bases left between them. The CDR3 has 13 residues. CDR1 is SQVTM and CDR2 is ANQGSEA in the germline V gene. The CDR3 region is CSAKPDIYTEAFF. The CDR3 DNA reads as TGCAGCGCCAAGCCCGACATTTACACTGAAGCTTTCTTT. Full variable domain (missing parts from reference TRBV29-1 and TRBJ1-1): SAVISQKPSRDICQRGTSLTIQCQVDSQVTMMFWYRQQPGQSLTLIATANQGSEATYESGFVIDKFPISRPNLTFSTLTVSNMSPEDSSIYLCSAKPDIYTEAFFGQGTRLTVV.

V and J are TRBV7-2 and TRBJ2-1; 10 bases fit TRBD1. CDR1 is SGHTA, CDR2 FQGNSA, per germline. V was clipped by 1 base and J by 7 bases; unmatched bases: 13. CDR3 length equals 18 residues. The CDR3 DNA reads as TGTGCCAGCAGCTTAGGCCGCTACGGGACAGGGGTGTGGAATGAGCAGTTCTTC. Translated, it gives CASSLGRYGTGVWNEQFF.

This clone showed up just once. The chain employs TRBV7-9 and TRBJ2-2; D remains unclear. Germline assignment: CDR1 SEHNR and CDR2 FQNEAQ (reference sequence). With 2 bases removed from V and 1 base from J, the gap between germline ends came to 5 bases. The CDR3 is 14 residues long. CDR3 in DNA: TGTGCCAGCAGCTTACACAGGAACACCGGGGAGCTGTTTTTT. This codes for CASSLHRNTGELFF.

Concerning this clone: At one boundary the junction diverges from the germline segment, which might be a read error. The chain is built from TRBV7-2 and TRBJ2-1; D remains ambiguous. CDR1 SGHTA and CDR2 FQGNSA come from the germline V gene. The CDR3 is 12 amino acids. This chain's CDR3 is CASSSLYDEQFF. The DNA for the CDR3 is TGTGCCAGCAGCTCTCTCTACGATGAGCAGTTCTTC.

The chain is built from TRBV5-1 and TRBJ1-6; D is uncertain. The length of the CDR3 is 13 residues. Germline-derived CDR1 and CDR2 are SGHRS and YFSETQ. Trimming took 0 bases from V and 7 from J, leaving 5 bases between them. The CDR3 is CASSLAGNSPLHF. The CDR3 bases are TGCGCCAGCAGCTTGGCCGGGAATTCACCCCTCCACTTT. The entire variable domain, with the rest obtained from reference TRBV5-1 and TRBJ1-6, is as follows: KAGVTQTPRYLIKTRGQQVTLSCSPISGHRSVSWYQQTPGQGLQFLFEYFSETQRNKGNFPGRFSGRQFSNSRSEMNVSTLELGDSALYLCASSLAGNSPLHFGNGTRLTVT.

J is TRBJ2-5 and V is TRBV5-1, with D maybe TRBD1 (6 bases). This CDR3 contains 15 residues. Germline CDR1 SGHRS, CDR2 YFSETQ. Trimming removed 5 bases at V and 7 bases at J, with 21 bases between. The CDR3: CASRPDGGLLGTQYF. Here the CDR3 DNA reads TGCGCCAGCAGACCCGATGGGGGCCTTCTCGGGACCCAGTACTTC.

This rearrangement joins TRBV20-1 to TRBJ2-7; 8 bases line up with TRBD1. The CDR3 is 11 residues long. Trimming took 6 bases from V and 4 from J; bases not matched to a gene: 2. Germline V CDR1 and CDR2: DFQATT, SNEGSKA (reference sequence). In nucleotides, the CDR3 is TGCAGTGCCCGGACAGGGTACGAGCAGTACTTC. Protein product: CSARTGYEQYF.

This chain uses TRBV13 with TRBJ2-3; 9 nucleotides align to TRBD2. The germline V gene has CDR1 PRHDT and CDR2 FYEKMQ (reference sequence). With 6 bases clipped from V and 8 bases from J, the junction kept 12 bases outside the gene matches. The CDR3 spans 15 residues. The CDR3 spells CASSSSGDGHGTQYF. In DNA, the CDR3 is TGTGCCAGCAGTTCTAGCGGGGACGGGCACGGTACGCAGTATTTT.

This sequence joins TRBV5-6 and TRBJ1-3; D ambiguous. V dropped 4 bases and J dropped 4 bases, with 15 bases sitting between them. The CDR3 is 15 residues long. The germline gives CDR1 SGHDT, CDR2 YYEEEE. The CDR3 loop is CASSPGPGLGNTIYF. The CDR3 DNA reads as TGTGCCAGCAGCCCGGGTCCAGGACTCGGAAACACCATATATTTT.

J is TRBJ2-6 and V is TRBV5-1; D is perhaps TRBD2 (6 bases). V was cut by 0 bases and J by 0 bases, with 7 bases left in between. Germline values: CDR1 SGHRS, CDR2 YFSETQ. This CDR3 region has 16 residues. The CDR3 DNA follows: TGCGCCAGCAGCTTGGAGGGACTCTCTGGGGCCAACGTCCTGACTTTC. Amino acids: CASSLEGLSGANVLTF.

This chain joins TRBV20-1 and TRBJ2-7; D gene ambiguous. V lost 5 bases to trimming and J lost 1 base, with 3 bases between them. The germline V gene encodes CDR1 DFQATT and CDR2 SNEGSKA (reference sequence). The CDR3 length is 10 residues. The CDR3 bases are TGCAGTGCTCAGTCCTACGAGCAGTACTTC. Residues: CSAQSYEQYF.

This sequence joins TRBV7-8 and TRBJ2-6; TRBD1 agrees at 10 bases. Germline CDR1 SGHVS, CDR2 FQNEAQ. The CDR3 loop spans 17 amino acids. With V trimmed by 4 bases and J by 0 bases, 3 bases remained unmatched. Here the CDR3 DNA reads TGTGCCAGCAGCTCCCGGACAGGGGGCTCTGGGGCCAACGTCCTGACTTTC. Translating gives CASSSRTGGSGANVLTF.

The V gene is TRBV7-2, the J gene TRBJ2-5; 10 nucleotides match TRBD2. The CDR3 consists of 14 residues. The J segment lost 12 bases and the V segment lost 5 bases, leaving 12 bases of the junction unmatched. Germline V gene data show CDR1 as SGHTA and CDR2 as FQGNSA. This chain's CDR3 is CASSQSPTSGVKYF. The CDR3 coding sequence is TGTGCCAGCAGCCAGAGTCCCACTAGCGGGGTGAAGTACTTC. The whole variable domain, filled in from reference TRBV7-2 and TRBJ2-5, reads GAGVSQSPSNKVTEKGKDVELRCDPISGHTALYWYRQSLGQGLEFLIYFQGNSAPDKSGLPSDRFSAERTGGSVSTLTIQRTQQEDSAVYLCASSQSPTSGVKYFGPGTRLLVL.

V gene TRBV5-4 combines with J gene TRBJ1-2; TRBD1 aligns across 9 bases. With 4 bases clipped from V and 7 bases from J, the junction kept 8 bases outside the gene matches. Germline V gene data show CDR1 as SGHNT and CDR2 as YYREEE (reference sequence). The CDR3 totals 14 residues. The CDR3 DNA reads TGTGCCAGCAGCACAGGACAGGGGAGCGGTGGCTACACCTTC. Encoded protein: CASSTGQGSGGYTF.

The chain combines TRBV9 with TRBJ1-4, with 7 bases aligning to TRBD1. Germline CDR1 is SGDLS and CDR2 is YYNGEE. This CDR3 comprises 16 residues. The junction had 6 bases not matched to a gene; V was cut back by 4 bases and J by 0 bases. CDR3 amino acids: CASSRGDSSTNEKLFF. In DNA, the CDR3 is TGTGCCAGCAGCAGAGGGGACAGCTCAACTAATGAAAAACTGTTTTTT.